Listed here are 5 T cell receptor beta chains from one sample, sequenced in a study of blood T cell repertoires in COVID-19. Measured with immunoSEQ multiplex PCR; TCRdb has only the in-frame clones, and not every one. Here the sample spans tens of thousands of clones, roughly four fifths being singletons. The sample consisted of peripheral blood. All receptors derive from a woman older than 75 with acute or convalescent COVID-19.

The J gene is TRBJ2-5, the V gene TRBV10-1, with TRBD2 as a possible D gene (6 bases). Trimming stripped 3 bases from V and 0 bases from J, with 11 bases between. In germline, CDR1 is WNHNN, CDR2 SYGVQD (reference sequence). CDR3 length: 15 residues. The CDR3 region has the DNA TGCGCCAGCAGTGATCCTAGCGCCTACCAAGAGACCCAGTACTTC. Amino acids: CASSDPSAYQETQYF.

The CDR3 nucleotides read TGTGCCAGCAGCCGGGCAGTTGGGTTACAAGAGACCCAGTACTTC. Amino acids: CASSRAVGLQETQYF. The chain uses TRBV6-2 or TRBV6-3 and TRBJ2-5, with D unclear. CDR1 MNHEY and CDR2 SVGEGT come from the germline V gene. The CDR3 is 15 residues long. V lost 6 bases, J lost 2 bases, and 16 bases lay in between.

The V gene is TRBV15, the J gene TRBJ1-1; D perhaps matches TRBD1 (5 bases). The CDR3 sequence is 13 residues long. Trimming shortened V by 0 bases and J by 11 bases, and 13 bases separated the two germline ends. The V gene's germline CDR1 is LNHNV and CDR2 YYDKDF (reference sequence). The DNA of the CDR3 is TGTGCCACCAGCAGAGATAACGGACATTGGGCTTTCTTT. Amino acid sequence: CATSRDNGHWAFF.

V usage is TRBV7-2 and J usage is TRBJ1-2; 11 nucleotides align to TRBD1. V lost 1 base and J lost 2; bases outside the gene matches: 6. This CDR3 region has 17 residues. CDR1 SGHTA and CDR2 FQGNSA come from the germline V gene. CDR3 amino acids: CASSLVLGQGGNYGYTF. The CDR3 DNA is TGTGCCAGCAGCTTAGTGTTGGGACAGGGGGGCAACTATGGCTACACCTTC.

The CDR3 region is CASSVQRGEQYF. The CDR3 bases are TGTGCCAGCAGTGTCCAAAGAGGTGAGCAGTACTTC. The gene calls are TRBV28 and TRBJ2-7, with D uncertain. Germline-derived CDR1 and CDR2 are MDHEN and SYDVKM. The V end was cut by 5 bases, the J end by 7 bases, with 12 bases between. The CDR3 has 12 residues.